This TCR beta chain was recorded in a study of T cells after yellow fever vaccination. Points from the study as a whole: A small share of clonotypes appeared in both CD4 and CD8 compartments. The secondary response showed a weaker magnitude and a faster peak, day 5 versus 15.

This CDR3 contains 12 residues. V gave up 7 bases and J gave up 2 bases, with 9 bases separating them. CDR1 is SGHRS, CDR2 YFSETQ, per germline. This clonotype was detected a few times. Its specificity is not known. The TCR cDNA carried a universal primer site and UMIs from 5'RACE template switching. One entry per CDR3 protein results from TCRdb running MiXCR on the 5' RACE reads. This sample carries a few hundred thousand distinct CDR3 sequences, roughly a fifth of them seen once, and the ten largest clones take around an eighth. V is TRBV5-1 and J is TRBJ2-5, with D hard to call. The TCR was taken from a man younger than 45 who received the YFV17D yellow fever vaccine. The specimen comprised PBMCs, sampled 15 days after the yellow fever booster vaccination. DNA for the CDR3: TGCGCCAGCTTAGAAGCGCAAGAGACCCAGTACTTC. It translates to CASLEAQETQYF. The whole variable domain, filled in from reference TRBV5-1 and TRBJ2-5, reads KAGVTQTPRYLIKTRGQQVTLSCSPISGHRSVSWYQQTPGQGLQFLFEYFSETQRNKGNFPGRFSGRQFSNSRSEMNVSTLELGDSALYLCASLEAQETQYFGPGTRLLVL.